This T cell receptor beta chain was obtained from a study of PD-1 blockade in mismatch repair-deficient tumors. The study's findings and limits: After pembrolizumab, tumor-resident clones rose rapidly, then generally contracted before radiologic responses.

CDR3 length equals 14 residues. Germline lookup yields CDR1 SNHLY and CDR2 FYNNEI. With 8 bases removed from V and 0 bases from J, the gap between germline ends came to 11 bases. TCRdb's table, derived via immunoSEQ multiplex PCR, lists solely in-frame clones and lacks some. The sample records around 50,000 clones, 78% being singletons. Concerning this clone: Its target is not known.

The chain combines TRBV2 with TRBJ2-1; D unclear. The sample was peripheral blood, taken 4 weeks after starting pembrolizumab. The sequence was obtained from an adult with mismatch repair-deficient cancer. CDR3 coding DNA: TGTGCCAGCGAAAGTGGGTCCTCCTACAATGAGCAGTTCTTC. Translating gives CASESGSSYNEQFF.